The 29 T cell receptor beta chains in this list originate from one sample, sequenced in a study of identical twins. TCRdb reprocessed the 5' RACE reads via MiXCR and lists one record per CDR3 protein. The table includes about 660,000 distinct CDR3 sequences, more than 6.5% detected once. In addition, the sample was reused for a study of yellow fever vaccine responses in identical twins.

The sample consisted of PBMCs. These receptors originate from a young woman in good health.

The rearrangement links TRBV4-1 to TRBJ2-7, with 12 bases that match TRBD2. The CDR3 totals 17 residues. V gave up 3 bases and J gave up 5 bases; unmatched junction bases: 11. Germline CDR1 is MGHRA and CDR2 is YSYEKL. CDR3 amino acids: CASSHIGLAGTTNEQYF. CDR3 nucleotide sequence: TGCGCCAGCAGCCACATCGGACTAGCGGGAACCACCAACGAGCAGTACTTC.

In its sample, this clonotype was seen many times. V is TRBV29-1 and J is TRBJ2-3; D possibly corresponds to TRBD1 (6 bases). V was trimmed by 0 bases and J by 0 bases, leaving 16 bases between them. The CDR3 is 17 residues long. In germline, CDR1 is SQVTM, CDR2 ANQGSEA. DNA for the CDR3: TGCAGCGTTGAAGACAGGGGAGCCCCCACTAGCACAGATACGCAGTATTTT. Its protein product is CSVEDRGAPTSTDTQYF.

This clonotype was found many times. The CDR3 bases are TGTGCCAGCAGTTATACGGTCTACGAGCAGTACTTC. Amino acids: CASSYTVYEQYF. The V gene is TRBV12-3 or TRBV12-4, the J gene TRBJ2-7; D uncertain. The CDR3 loop spans 12 amino acids. V lost 4 bases to trimming and J lost 3 bases, with 7 bases between them.

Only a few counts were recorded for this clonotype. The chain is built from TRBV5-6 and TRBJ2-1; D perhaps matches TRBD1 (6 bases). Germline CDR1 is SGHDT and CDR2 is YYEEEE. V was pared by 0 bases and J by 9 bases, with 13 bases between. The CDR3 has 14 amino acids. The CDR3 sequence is CASSLGTVSSEQFF. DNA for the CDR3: TGTGCCAGCAGCTTGGGGACAGTTAGCTCTGAGCAGTTCTTC.

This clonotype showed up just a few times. The CDR3 protein is CASAWGTTTGELFF. In DNA, the CDR3 is TGTGCCAGCGCCTGGGGAACAACCACCGGGGAGCTGTTTTTT. The chain combines TRBV6-1 with TRBJ2-2; the D is unclear. Per germline, CDR1 MNHNS and CDR2 SASEGT. There are 14 residues in the CDR3. Trimming stripped 8 bases from V and 4 bases from J, with 14 bases between.

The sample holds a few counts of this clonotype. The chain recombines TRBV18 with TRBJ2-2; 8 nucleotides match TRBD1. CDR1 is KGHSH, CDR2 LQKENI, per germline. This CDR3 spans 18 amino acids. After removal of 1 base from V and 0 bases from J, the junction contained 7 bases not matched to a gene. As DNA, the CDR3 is TGTGCCAGCTCACCACGAATAAAGGACAGGGCGAACACCGGGGAGCTGTTTTTT. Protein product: CASSPRIKDRANTGELFF.

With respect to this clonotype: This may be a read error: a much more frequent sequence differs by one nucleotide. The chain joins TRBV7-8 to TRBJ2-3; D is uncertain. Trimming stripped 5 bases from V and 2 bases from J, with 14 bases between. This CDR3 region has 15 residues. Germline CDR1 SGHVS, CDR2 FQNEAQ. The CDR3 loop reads CASSGIRHFTDTQYF. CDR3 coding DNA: TGTGCCAGCAGCGGGATCCGGCATTTCACAGATACGCAGTATTTT.

CDR3 in DNA: TGTGCTGTCGCCTCGAACTGGGAGCAGTTCTTC. Translated: CAVASNWEQFF. The J gene is TRBJ2-1, the V gene TRBV2; D is uncertain. The CDR3 covers 11 residues. The V gene's germline CDR1 is SNHLY and CDR2 FYNNEI.

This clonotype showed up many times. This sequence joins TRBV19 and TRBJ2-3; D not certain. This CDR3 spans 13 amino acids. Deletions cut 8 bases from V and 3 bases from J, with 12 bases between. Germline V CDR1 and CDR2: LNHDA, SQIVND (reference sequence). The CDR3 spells CASHPRGTDTQYF. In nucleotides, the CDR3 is TGTGCCAGTCACCCACGCGGTACAGATACGCAGTATTTT.

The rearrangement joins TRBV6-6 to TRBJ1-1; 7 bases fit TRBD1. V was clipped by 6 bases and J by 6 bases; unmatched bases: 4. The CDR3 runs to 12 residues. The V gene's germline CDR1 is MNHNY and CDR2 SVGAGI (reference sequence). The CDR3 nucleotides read TGTGCCAGCAGATCGGGACAGCCTGAAGCTTTCTTT. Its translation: CASRSGQPEAFF.

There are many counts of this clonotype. CDR3 sequence: CASSPGPDRDDYGYTF. The CDR3 nucleotides read TGCGCCAGCAGCCCTGGACCGGACAGGGATGACTATGGCTACACCTTC. This chain connects TRBV4-1 to TRBJ1-2; 8 positions match TRBD1. The V gene end was trimmed by 4 bases and the J gene end by 3 bases; junction bases not matched to a gene: 10. CDR3 length equals 16 residues. CDR1 MGHRA and CDR2 YSYEKL come from the germline V gene.

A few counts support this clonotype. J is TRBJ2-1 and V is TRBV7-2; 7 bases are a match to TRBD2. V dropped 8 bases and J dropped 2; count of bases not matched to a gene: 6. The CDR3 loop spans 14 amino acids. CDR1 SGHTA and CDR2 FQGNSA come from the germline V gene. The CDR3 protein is CASGKAGTYNEQFF. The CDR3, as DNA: TGTGCCAGCGGAAAAGCGGGAACCTACAATGAGCAGTTCTTC.

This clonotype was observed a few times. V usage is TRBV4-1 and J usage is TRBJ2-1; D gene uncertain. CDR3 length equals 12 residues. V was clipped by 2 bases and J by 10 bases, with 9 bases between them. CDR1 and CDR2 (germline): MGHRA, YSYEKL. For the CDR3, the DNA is TGCGCCAGCAGCCAACGAGAGGTAGAGCAGTTCTTC. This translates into CASSQREVEQFF.

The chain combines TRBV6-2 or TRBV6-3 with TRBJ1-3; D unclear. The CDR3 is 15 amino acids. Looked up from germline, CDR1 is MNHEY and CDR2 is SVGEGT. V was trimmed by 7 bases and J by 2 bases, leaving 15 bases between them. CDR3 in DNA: TGTGCCAGCAATAGAGACCGGACTCCTGGAAACACCATATATTTT. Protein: CASNRDRTPGNTIYF.

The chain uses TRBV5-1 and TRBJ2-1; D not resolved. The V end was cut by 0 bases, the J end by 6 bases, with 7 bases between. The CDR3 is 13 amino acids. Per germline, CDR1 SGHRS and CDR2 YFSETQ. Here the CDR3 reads CASSLDGSNEQFF. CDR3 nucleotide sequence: TGCGCCAGCAGCTTGGACGGGTCCAATGAGCAGTTCTTC.

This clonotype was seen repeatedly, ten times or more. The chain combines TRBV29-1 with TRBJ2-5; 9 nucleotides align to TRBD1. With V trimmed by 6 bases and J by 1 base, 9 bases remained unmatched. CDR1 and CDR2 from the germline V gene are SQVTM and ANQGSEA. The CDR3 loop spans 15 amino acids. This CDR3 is CSVKGGTGSQETQYF. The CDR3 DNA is TGCAGCGTGAAGGGGGGGACAGGGAGCCAAGAGACCCAGTACTTC.

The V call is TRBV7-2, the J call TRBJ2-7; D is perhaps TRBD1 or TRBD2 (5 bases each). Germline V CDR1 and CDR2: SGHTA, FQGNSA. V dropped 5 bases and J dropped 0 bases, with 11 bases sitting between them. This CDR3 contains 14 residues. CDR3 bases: TGTGCCAGCAGCCCAGGGACCTACTCCTACGAGCAGTACTTC. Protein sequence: CASSPGTYSYEQYF. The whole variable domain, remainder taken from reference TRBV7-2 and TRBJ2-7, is GAGVSQSPSNKVTEKGKDVELRCDPISGHTALYWYRQSLGQGLEFLIYFQGNSAPDKSGLPSDRFSAERTGGSVSTLTIQRTQQEDSAVYLCASSPGTYSYEQYFGPGTRLTVT.

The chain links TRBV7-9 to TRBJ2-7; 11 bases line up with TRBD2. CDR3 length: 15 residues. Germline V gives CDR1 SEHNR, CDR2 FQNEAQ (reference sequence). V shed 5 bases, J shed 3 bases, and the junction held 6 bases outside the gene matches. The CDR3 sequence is CASSPTSGSVYEQYF. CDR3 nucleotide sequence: TGTGCCAGCAGCCCAACTAGCGGGAGTGTCTACGAGCAGTACTTC.

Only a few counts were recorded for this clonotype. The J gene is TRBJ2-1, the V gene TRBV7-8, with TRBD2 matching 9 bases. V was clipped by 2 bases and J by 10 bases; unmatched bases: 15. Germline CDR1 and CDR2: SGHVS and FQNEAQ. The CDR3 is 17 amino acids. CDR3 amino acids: CASSLTMVIAGVGEQFF. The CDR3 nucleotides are TGTGCCAGCAGCTTAACGATGGTGATAGCGGGAGTCGGCGAGCAGTTCTTC. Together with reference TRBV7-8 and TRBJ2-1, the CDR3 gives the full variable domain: GAGVSQSPRYKVAKRGQDVALRCDPISGHVSLFWYQQALGQGPEFLTYFQNEAQLDKSGLPSDRFFAERPEGSVSTLKIQRTQQEDSAVYLCASSLTMVIAGVGEQFFGPGTRLTVL.

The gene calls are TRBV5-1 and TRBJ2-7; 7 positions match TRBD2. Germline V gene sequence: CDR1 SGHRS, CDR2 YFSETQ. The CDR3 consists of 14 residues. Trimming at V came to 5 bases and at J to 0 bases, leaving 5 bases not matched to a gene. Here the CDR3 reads CASRRAGTSYEQYF. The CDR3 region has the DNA TGCGCCAGCAGACGAGCGGGAACCTCCTACGAGCAGTACTTC.

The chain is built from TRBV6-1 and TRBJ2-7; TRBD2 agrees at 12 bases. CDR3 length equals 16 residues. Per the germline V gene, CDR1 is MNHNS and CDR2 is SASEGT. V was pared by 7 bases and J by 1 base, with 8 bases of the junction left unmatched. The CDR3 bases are TGTGCCAGCATAGGACTAGCGGGACAGAAATCCTACGAGCAGTACTTC. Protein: CASIGLAGQKSYEQYF.

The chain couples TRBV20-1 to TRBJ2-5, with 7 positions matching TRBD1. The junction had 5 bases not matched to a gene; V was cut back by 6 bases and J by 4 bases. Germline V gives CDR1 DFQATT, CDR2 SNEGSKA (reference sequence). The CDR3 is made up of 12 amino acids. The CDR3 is CSATNRGETQYF. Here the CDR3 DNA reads TGCAGTGCAACTAACAGGGGAGAGACCCAGTACTTC.

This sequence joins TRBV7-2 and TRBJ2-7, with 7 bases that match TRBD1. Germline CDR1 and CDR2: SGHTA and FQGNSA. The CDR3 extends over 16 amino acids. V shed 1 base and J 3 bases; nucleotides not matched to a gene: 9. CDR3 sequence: CASSLGPPTGNYEQYF. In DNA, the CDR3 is TGTGCCAGCAGCTTAGGTCCCCCGACAGGGAACTACGAGCAGTACTTC.

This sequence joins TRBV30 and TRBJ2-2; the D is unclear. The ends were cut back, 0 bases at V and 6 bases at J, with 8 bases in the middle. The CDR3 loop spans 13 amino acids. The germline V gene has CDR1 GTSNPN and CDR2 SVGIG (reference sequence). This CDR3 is CAWSVIRPGELFF. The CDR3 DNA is TGTGCCTGGAGTGTAATCCGCCCCGGGGAGCTGTTTTTT.

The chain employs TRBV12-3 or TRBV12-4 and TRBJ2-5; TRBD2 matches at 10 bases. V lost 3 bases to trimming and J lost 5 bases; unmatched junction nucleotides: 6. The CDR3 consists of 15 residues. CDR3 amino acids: CASSFLAGEGETQYF. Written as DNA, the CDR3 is TGTGCCAGCAGTTTTCTAGCGGGAGAAGGGGAGACCCAGTACTTC.

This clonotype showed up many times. The CDR3 here is CASSSRGTSQDNEQFF. CDR3 DNA: TGTGCCAGCAGTAGTCGAGGGACTAGCCAGGACAATGAGCAGTTCTTC. This sequence joins TRBV27 and TRBJ2-1; 9 nucleotides line up with TRBD2. This CDR3 is 16 amino acids long. Looked up from germline, CDR1 is MNHEY and CDR2 is SMNVEV (reference sequence). V lost 5 bases, J lost 5 bases, and 10 bases stayed unmatched.

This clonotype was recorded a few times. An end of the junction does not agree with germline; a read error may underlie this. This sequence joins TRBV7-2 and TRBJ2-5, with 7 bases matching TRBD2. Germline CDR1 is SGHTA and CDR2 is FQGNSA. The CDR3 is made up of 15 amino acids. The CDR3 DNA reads TGTGCCAGCAGCCTAGCGGTTACTCAACAAGAGACCCAGTACTTC. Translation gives CASSLAVTQQETQYF.

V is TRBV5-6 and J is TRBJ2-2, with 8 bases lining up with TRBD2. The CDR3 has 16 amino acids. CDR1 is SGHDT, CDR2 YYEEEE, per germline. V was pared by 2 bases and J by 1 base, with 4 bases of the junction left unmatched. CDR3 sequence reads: CASSFWTSRNTGELFF. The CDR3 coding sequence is TGTGCCAGCAGCTTTTGGACTAGCAGGAACACCGGGGAGCTGTTTTTT.

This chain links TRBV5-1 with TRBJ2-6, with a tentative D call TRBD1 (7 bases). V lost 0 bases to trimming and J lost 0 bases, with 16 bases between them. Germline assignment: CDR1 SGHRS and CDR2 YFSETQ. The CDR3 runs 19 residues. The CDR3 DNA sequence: TGCGCCAGCAGCTTGGCGCGGGACAGCGTTATCTCTGGGGCCAACGTCCTGACTTTC. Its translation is CASSLARDSVISGANVLTF.